This T cell receptor beta chain comes out of a study of cytomegalovirus exposure and HLA in healthy donors. Study in general: Within the Caucasian-associated ancestry cluster were under 85% of the approximately 400 genotyped donors. Study results and caveats: Presence/absence analyses assumed roughly uniform sequencing depth across donors, which may not hold. Highly shared sequence variants in one cluster were likely a sequencing artifact.

PCR amplification relied on 60 Vbeta primers (plus 13 Jbeta primers). Sequencing was performed with immunoSEQ multiplex PCR; in TCRdb, only in-frame clones are kept and a portion is missing. Its clone listing holds 130,000 to 150,000 clones. In the case of this clone: The antigen remains undetermined.

This CDR3 comprises 15 residues. Germline assignment: CDR1 KGHSH and CDR2 LQKENI. Trimming removed 3 bases from V and 8 bases from J; junction bases left unmatched: 8. Donors likely had unrecorded immune exposures despite being nominally healthy when sampled. The receptor's source is a male donor in good health and CMV-seronegative. The V and J genes are TRBV18 and TRBJ1-2, with 11 bases identical to TRBD1. The sample comprised PBMCs. CDR3 sequence (DNA): TGTGCCAGCTCACCGTTGGACAGGGGGCTTCGGGGCTACACCTTC. This codes for CASSPLDRGLRGYTF.